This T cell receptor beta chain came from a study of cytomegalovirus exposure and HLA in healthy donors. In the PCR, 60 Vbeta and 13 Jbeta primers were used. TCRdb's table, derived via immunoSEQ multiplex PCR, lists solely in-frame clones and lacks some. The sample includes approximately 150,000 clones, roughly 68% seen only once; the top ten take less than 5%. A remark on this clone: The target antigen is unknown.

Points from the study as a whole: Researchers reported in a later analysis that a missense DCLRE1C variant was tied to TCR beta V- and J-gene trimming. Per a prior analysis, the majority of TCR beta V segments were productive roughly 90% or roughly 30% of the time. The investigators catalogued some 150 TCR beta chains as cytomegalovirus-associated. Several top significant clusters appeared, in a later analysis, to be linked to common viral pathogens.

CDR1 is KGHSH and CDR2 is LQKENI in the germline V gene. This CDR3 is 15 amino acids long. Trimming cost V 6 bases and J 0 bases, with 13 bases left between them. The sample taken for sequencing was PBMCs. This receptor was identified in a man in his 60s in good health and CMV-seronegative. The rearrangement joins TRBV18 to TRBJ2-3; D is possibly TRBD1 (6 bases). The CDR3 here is CASSSGTPSTDTQYF. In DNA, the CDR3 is TGTGCCAGCTCGTCCGGGACACCTAGCACAGATACGCAGTATTTT.